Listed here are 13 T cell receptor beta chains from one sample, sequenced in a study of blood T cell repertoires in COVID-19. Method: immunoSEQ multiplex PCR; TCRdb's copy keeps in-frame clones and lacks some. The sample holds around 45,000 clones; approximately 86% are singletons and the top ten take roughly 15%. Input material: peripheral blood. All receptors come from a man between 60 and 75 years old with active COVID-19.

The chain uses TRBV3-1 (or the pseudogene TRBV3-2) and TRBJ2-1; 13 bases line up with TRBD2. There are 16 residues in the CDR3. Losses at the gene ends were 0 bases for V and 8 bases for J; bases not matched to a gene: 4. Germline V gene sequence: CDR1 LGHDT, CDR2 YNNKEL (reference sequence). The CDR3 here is CASSQDPGLAGYEQFF. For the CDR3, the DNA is TGTGCCAGCAGCCAAGACCCGGGACTAGCGGGATATGAGCAGTTCTTC.

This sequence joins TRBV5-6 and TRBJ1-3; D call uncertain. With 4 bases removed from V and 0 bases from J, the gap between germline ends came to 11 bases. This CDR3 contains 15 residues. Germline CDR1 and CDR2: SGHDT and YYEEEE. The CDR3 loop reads CASSPNGVSGNTIYF. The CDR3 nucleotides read TGTGCCAGCAGCCCGAACGGGGTCTCTGGAAACACCATATATTTT.

CDR3 in DNA: TGTGCCAGCAGTTTAGCTTCCGGGACAGGGCTACAAGAGACCCAGTACTTC. Encoded protein: CASSLASGTGLQETQYF. The chain recombines TRBV28 with TRBJ2-5, with TRBD1 matching 9 bases. The CDR3 is 17 amino acids. Per germline, CDR1 MDHEN and CDR2 SYDVKM. The J segment lost 2 bases and the V segment lost 2 bases, leaving 9 bases of the junction unmatched.

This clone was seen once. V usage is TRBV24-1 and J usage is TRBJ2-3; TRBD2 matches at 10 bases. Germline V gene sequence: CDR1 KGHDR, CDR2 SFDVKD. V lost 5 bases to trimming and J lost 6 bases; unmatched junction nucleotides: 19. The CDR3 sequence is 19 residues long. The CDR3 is CATSGSAAGGPGVSDTQYF. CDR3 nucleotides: TGTGCCACCAGTGGTAGTGCAGCGGGAGGGCCGGGCGTATCGGATACGCAGTATTTT.

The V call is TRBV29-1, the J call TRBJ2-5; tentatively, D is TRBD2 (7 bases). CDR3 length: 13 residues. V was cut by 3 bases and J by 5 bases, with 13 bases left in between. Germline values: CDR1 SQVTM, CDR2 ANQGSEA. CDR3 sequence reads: CSVDERGGETQYF. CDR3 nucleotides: TGCAGCGTTGATGAAAGGGGGGGGGAGACCCAGTACTTC.

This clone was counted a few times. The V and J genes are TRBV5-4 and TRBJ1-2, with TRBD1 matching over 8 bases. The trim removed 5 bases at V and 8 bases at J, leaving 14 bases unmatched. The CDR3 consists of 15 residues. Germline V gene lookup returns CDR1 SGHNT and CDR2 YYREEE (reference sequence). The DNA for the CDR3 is TGTGCCAGCAGAACTCGACAGGGGAGCAGGTTCGGCTACACCTTC. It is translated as CASRTRQGSRFGYTF.

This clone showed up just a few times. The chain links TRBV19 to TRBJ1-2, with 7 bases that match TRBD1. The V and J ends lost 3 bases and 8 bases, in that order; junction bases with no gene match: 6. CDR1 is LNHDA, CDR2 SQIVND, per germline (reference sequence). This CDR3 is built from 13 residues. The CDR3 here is CASSIGQELGYTF. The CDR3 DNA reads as TGTGCCAGTAGTATCGGACAGGAGCTCGGCTACACCTTC.

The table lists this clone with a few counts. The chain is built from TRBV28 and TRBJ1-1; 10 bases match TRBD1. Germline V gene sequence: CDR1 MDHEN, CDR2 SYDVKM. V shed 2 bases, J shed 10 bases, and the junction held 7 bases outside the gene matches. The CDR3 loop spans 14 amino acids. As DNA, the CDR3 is TGTGCCAGCAGTTTACCCGACAGGGGGCGTGCAGCTTTCTTT. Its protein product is CASSLPDRGRAAFF.

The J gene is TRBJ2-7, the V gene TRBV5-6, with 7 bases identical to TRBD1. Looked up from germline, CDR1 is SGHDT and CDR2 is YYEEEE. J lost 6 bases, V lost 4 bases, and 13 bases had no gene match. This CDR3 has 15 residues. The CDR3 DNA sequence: TGTGCCAGCAGCACCCAGCGACAGGGTGGGGCCGAGCAGTACTTC. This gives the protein CASSTQRQGGAEQYF.

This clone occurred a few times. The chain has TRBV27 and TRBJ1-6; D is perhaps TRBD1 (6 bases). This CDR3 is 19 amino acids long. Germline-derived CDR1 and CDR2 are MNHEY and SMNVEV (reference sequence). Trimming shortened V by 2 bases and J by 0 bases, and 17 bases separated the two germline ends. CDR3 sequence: CASSLIREGGGSYNSPLHF. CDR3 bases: TGTGCCAGCAGTTTAATCAGGGAGGGGGGTGGCTCCTATAATTCACCCCTCCACTTT.

This chain's CDR3 is CASERQQNEKLFF. As DNA, the CDR3 is TGTGCCAGCGAGCGACAGCAGAATGAAAAACTGTTTTTT. V is TRBV2 and J is TRBJ1-4; a possible D gene is TRBD1 (5 bases). The CDR3 runs 13 residues. Germline V CDR1 and CDR2: SNHLY, FYNNEI. The V and J ends lost 8 bases and 5 bases respectively, with 12 bases between them.

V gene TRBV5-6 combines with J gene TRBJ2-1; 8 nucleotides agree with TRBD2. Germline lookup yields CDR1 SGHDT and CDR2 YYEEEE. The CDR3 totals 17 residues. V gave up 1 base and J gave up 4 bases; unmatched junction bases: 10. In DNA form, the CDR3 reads TGTGCCAGCAGCTTGCGACTAGCGCCTAATTTTTACAATGAGCAGTTCTTC. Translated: CASSLRLAPNFYNEQFF.

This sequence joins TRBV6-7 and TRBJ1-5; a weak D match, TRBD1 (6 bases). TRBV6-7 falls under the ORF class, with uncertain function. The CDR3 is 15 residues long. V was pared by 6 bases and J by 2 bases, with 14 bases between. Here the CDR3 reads CASRMDRLGNQPQHF. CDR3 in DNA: TGTGCCAGCAGAATGGACAGACTCGGCAATCAGCCCCAGCATTTT.